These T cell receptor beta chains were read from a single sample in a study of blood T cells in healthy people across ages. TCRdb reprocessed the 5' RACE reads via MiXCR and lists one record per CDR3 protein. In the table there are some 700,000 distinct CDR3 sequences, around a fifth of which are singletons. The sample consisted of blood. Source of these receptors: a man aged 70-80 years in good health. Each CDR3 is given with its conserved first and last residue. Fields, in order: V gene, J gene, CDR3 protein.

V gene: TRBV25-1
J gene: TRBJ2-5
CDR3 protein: CASSEPGETQYF

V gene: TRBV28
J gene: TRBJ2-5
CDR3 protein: CASSFSGGISETQYF

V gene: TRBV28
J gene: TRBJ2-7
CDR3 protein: CASSFHGDTYEQYF

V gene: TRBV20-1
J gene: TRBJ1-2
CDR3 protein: CSALLGGRDGYTF

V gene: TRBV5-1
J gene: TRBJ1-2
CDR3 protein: CASSGRSANYGYTF

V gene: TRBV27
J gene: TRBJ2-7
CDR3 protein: CASSLAGQEQYF

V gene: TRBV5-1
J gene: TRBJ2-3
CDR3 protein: CASSLVRGRTDTQYF

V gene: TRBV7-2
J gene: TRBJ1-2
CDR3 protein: CASSFDPGPRTYGYTF

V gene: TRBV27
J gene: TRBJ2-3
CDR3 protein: CASSPMTSGGATDTQYF

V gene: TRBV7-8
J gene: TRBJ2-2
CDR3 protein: CASSQALAGLNTGELFF

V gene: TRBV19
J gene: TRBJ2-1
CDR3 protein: CASSYKGTSYNEQFF

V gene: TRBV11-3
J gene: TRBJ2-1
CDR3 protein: CASTSPHKPYNEQFF

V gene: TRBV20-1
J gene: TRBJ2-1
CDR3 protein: CSAGDAITYNEQFF

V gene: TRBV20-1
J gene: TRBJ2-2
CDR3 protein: CSAREGSSGTGELFF

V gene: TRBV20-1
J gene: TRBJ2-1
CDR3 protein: CSASGSSGNEQFF

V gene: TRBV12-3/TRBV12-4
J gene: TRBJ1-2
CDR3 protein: CASTFHQVDFGYTF

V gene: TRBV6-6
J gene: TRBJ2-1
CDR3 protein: CASSYVASGEVEQFF

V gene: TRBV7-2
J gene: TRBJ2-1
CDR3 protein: CASSLRYIVYNEQFF

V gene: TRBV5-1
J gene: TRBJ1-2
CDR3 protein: CASSLRGQGVGYGYTF

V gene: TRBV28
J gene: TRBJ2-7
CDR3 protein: CASSLLRAYEQYF

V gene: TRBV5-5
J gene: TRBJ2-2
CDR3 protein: CASSLKTAGELFF

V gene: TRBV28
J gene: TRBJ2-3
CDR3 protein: CASSLGSGATTDTQYF

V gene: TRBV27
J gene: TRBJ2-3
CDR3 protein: CATLGLRGRTDTQYF

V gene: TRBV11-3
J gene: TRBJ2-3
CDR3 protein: CASSLEGTLGDTQYF

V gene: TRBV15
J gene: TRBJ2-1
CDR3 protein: CATSRAGLHNEQFF

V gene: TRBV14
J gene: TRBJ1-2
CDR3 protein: CASSQDPRTGEGYTF

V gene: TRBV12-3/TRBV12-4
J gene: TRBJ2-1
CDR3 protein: CASSLAAGVYNEQFF

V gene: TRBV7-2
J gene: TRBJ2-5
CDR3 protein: CASSLQLGQGGETQYF

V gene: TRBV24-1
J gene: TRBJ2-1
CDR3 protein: CATSGTRHEQFF

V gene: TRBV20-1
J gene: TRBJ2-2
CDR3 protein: CSARDNSGALVAGELFF

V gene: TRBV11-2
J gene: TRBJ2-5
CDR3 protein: CASSSTAWLTNEQYF

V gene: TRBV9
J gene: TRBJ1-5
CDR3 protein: CASSVGGSRNQPQHF

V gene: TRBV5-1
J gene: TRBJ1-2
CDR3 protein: CASSLELAGRGLRYGYTF

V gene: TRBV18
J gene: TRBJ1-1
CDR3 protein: CASSPRTGGRNTEAFF

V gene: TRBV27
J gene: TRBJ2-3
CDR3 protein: CASSSLDPFGGGTQYF

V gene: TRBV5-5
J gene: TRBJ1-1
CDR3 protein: CASSNRDGNTEAFF

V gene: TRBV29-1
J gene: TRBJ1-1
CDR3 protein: CSVEQAGEAFF

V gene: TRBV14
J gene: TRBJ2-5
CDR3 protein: CASSQEGLARKEQYF

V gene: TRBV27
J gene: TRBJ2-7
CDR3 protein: CASRQLGTGFHEQYF

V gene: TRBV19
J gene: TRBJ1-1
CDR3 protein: CASSPQTGGITEAFF

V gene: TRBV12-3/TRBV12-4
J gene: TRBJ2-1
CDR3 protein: CASSRRTGTNEQFF

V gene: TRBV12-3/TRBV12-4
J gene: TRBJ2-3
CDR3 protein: CASNGVGGSTDTQYF

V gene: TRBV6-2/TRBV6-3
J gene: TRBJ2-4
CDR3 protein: CAIKLAAKNIQYF

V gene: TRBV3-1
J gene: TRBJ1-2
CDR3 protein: CASSYLNPGQGATGHGYTF

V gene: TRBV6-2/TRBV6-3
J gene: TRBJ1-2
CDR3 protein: CASSPALSLNYGYTF

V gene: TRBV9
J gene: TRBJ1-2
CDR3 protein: CASSGSKGTALRGYTF

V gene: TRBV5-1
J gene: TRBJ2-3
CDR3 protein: CASTQGLVPTDTQYF

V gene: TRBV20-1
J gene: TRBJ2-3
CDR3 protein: CSARPGGTDTQYF

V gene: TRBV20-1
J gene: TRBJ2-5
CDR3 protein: CSAMTSTETQYF

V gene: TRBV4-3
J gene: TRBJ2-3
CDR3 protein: CASSNRLGTQYF

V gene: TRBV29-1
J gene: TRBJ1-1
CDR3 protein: CSVVVVNTEAFF

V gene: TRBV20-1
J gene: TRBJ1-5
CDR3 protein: CSVRGGGAQPQHF

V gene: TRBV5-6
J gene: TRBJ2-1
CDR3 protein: CASSLFPRREQFF

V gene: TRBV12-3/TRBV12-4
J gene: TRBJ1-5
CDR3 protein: CASTKDTVNQPQHF

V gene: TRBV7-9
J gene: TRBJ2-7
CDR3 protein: CASRQAGGSSYEQYF

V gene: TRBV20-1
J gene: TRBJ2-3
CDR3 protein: CSAPRGGMDAQYF

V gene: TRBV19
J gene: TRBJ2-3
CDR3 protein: CASSPRQGTTDTQYF

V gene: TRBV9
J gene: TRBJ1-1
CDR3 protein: CASRPRDTAWNTEAFF

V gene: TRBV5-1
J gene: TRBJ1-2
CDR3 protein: CASSLNRGSGYYGYTF

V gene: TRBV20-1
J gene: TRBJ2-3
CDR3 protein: CSAFLRDTSTDTQYF